Following are 2 T cell receptor beta chains from one sample sequenced in a study of molecular identifiers for immune sequencing clone quantification. MiXCR was run by TCRdb on the PCR reads, yielding one entry per CDR3 protein. The sample lists about 86,000 distinct CDR3 sequences; 20% to 25% were seen once. Sequencing used naive CD8+ T cells from blood, with Jurkat cell RNA spiked in. Subset indicated: FACS-sorted CD8+CD4-CCR7+CD45RA+ naive T cells. Every receptor here comes from a human donor in good health. Some libraries in this study had Jurkat cell RNA spiked in.

This clonotype was detected ten times or more. This chain uses TRBV7-6 with TRBJ2-5; D unclear. V lost 4 bases and J 5 bases, leaving 8 bases between the germline ends. The CDR3 is made up of 12 amino acids. Looked up from germline, CDR1 is SGHVS and CDR2 is FNYEAQ. The CDR3 sequence: CASSSGGETQYF. In DNA, the CDR3 is TGTGCCAGCAGCTCCGGTGGCGAGACCCAGTACTTC.

This chain joins TRBV4-1 and TRBJ2-5; a weak D match, TRBD2 (5 bases). V gave up 4 bases and J gave up 5 bases, with 17 bases separating them. In germline, CDR1 is MGHRA, CDR2 YSYEKL. This CDR3 region has 15 residues. This chain's CDR3 is CASSPSGSQVETQYF. CDR3 DNA: TGCGCCAGCAGCCCAAGCGGATCCCAGGTGGAGACCCAGTACTTC.